This is a list of T cell receptor beta chains from one sample in a study of blood T cell repertoires in COVID-19. TCRdb keeps only in-frame clones here, not all; method: immunoSEQ multiplex PCR. The table includes about 80,000 clones, more than 70% detected once. Sequencing input: peripheral blood. These receptors originate from a woman older than 75 with acute or convalescent COVID-19. Each CDR3 is given with its conserved first and last residue. A D gene is named only where the DNA matches it firmly. The size of a clone is reported for some rows only, either as once, few or many, or as a class for expanded clones.

clone_size: few; v_call: TRBV7-6; j_call: TRBJ1-1; d_call: TRBD1; cdr3_aa: CASSPRTGLNTEAFF; cdr3_nt: TGTGCCAGCAGCCCGAGGACAGGGTTGAACACTGAAGCTTTCTTT
clone_size: .; v_call: TRBV19; j_call: TRBJ1-5; d_call: .; cdr3_aa: CASSMGGSNQPQHF; cdr3_nt: TGTGCCAGTAGTATGGGGGGAAGCAATCAGCCCCAGCATTTT
clone_size: .; v_call: TRBV7-2; j_call: TRBJ2-1; d_call: .; cdr3_aa: CASSLMVAGSSYNEQFF; cdr3_nt: TGTGCCAGCAGCTTAATGGTAGCTGGGAGCTCCTACAATGAGCAGTTCTTC
clone_size: .; v_call: TRBV30; j_call: TRBJ1-5; d_call: .; cdr3_aa: CAWSSSSGYSNQPQHF; cdr3_nt: TGTGCCTGGAGCTCCTCCTCGGGTTACAGCAATCAGCCCCAGCATTTT
clone_size: .; v_call: TRBV19; j_call: TRBJ2-3; d_call: TRBD2; cdr3_aa: CASSRRTSRAADTQYF; cdr3_nt: TGTGCCAGTAGTAGGAGGACTAGTCGGGCGGCAGATACGCAGTATTTT
clone_size: .; v_call: TRBV6-6; j_call: TRBJ2-5; d_call: .; cdr3_aa: CASSYRQTEETQYF; cdr3_nt: TGTGCCAGCAGTTACCGACAGACGGAAGAGACCCAGTACTTC
clone_size: .; v_call: TRBV10-1; j_call: TRBJ2-7; d_call: .; cdr3_aa: CASPRFLTGSYEQYF; cdr3_nt: TGCGCCAGCCCCAGATTCTTGACAGGCTCCTACGAGCAGTACTTC
clone_size: few; v_call: TRBV5-1; j_call: TRBJ2-5; d_call: TRBD2; cdr3_aa: CASSPRGSGRSPQETQYF; cdr3_nt: TGCGCCAGCAGCCCCCGGGGTAGCGGGAGATCCCCCCAAGAGACCCAGTACTTC
clone_size: once; v_call: TRBV5-4; j_call: TRBJ2-4; d_call: .; cdr3_aa: CASSPGGNEKAKNIQYF; cdr3_nt: TGTGCCAGCAGCCCTGGGGGGAATGAAAAGGCCAAAAACATTCAGTACTTC
clone_size: once; v_call: TRBV6-5; j_call: TRBJ2-3; d_call: TRBD2; cdr3_aa: CASSLVTSGTDTQYF; cdr3_nt: TGTGCCAGCAGTCTGGTGACTAGCGGCACAGATACGCAGTATTTT
clone_size: .; v_call: TRBV9; j_call: TRBJ2-5; d_call: TRBD2; cdr3_aa: CASSGQTGTSGAQETQYF; cdr3_nt: TGTGCCAGCAGCGGACAAACCGGGACTAGCGGAGCTCAAGAGACCCAGTACTTC
clone_size: .; v_call: TRBV7-9; j_call: TRBJ1-4; d_call: .; cdr3_aa: CASSTSGDEKLFF; cdr3_nt: TGTGCCAGCAGCACAAGCGGGGATGAAAAACTGTTTTTT
clone_size: .; v_call: TRBV28; j_call: TRBJ1-1; d_call: TRBD1; cdr3_aa: CASSLTGGNTEAFF; cdr3_nt: TGTGCCAGCAGTCTAACAGGGGGGAACACTGAAGCTTTCTTT
clone_size: .; v_call: TRBV2; j_call: TRBJ2-7; d_call: .; cdr3_aa: CASSERERGEQYF; cdr3_nt: TGTGCCAGCAGTGAAAGGGAGAGAGGGGAGCAGTACTTC
clone_size: .; v_call: TRBV6-5; j_call: TRBJ2-7; d_call: .; cdr3_aa: CASTGGSEQYF; cdr3_nt: TGTGCCAGCACAGGGGGGAGCGAGCAGTACTTC
clone_size: .; v_call: TRBV6-5; j_call: TRBJ1-1; d_call: .; cdr3_aa: CASAPIKGLTEAFF; cdr3_nt: TGTGCCAGCGCCCCCATAAAGGGGCTCACTGAAGCTTTCTTT
clone_size: .; v_call: TRBV4-1; j_call: TRBJ2-3; d_call: TRBD2; cdr3_aa: CASSQVASGRASDTQYF; cdr3_nt: TGCGCCAGCAGCCAAGTGGCCAGCGGGAGGGCCTCGGATACGCAGTATTTT
clone_size: once; v_call: TRBV19; j_call: TRBJ1-5; d_call: TRBD1; cdr3_aa: CASSSLDRGPNQPQHF; cdr3_nt: TGTGCCAGTAGTAGCCTAGACAGGGGACCCAATCAGCCCCAGCATTTT
clone_size: .; v_call: TRBV9; j_call: TRBJ2-1; d_call: TRBD2; cdr3_aa: CASSVSGGTFNEQFF; cdr3_nt: TGTGCCAGCAGTGTTAGCGGGGGAACATTCAATGAGCAGTTCTTC
clone_size: .; v_call: TRBV4-2; j_call: TRBJ2-7; d_call: TRBD2; cdr3_aa: CASSQDSLAGQQYF; cdr3_nt: TGTGCCAGCAGCCAAGATTCACTAGCGGGTCAGCAGTACTTC
clone_size: .; v_call: TRBV18; j_call: TRBJ2-3; d_call: TRBD2; cdr3_aa: CASSSNAGGQDTQYF; cdr3_nt: TGTGCCAGCTCATCAAACGCGGGAGGACAGGATACGCAGTATTTT
clone_size: few; v_call: TRBV4-3; j_call: TRBJ2-3; d_call: TRBD2; cdr3_aa: CASSQDRGLAGRTDTQYF; cdr3_nt: TGCGCCAGCAGCCAAGATCGGGGACTAGCGGGGAGGACAGATACGCAGTATTTT
clone_size: .; v_call: TRBV10-2; j_call: TRBJ2-1; d_call: .; cdr3_aa: CASAGLANEQFF; cdr3_nt: TGCGCCAGCGCGGGCCTAGCCAATGAGCAGTTCTTC
clone_size: .; v_call: TRBV7-2; j_call: TRBJ1-3; d_call: .; cdr3_aa: CASSLGSNRGNTIYF; cdr3_nt: TGTGCCAGCAGCTTAGGATCAAACAGAGGAAACACCATATATTTT
clone_size: .; v_call: TRBV6-5; j_call: TRBJ1-5; d_call: TRBD1; cdr3_aa: CASEQGSNQPQHF; cdr3_nt: TGTGCCAGCGAACAGGGGAGCAATCAGCCCCAGCATTTT
clone_size: .; v_call: TRBV19; j_call: TRBJ2-7; d_call: TRBD1; cdr3_aa: CASSILGQGIHEQYF; cdr3_nt: TGTGCCAGTAGTATCCTGGGACAGGGGATCCACGAGCAGTACTTC
clone_size: .; v_call: TRBV4-1; j_call: TRBJ2-2; d_call: TRBD2; cdr3_aa: CASSQVEAGGPGTGELFF; cdr3_nt: TGCGCCAGCAGCCAAGTAGAAGCGGGGGGGCCCGGCACCGGGGAGCTGTTTTTT
clone_size: .; v_call: TRBV10-3; j_call: TRBJ2-3; d_call: TRBD2; cdr3_aa: CAISETSGSTSTDTQYF; cdr3_nt: TGTGCCATCAGTGAGACTAGCGGTTCTACTAGCACAGATACGCAGTATTTT
clone_size: .; v_call: TRBV20-1; j_call: TRBJ2-1; d_call: TRBD2; cdr3_aa: CSASGLAGGKDEQFF; cdr3_nt: TGCAGTGCTAGTGGCCTAGCGGGAGGTAAAGATGAGCAGTTCTTC
clone_size: .; v_call: TRBV30; j_call: TRBJ1-1; d_call: .; cdr3_aa: CAWTHSAGEAFF; cdr3_nt: TGTGCCTGGACCCATTCGGCAGGGGAAGCTTTCTTT
clone_size: .; v_call: TRBV6-6; j_call: TRBJ1-1; d_call: TRBD1; cdr3_aa: CASSPSGGRRNTEAFF; cdr3_nt: TGTGCCAGCAGCCCATCAGGGGGCCGGAGGAACACTGAAGCTTTCTTT
clone_size: once; v_call: TRBV7-2; j_call: TRBJ2-7; d_call: TRBD2; cdr3_aa: CASSLPTSGRSYEQYF; cdr3_nt: TGTGCCAGCAGCTTACCGACTAGCGGGAGGTCCTACGAGCAGTACTTC
clone_size: .; v_call: TRBV2; j_call: TRBJ1-5; d_call: .; cdr3_aa: CASSEGTLRGNQPQHF; cdr3_nt: TGTGCCAGCAGTGAAGGGACACTCAGGGGAAATCAGCCCCAGCATTTT
clone_size: .; v_call: TRBV6-5; j_call: TRBJ1-1; d_call: .; cdr3_aa: CASGVQGGLTEAFF; cdr3_nt: TGTGCCAGCGGGGTACAGGGCGGTCTTACTGAAGCTTTCTTT
clone_size: few; v_call: TRBV10-2; j_call: TRBJ2-5; d_call: TRBD2; cdr3_aa: CASKALGLALGVQETQYF; cdr3_nt: TGCGCCAGCAAAGCCCTGGGACTAGCTCTTGGTGTCCAAGAGACCCAGTACTTC
clone_size: .; v_call: TRBV10-3; j_call: TRBJ2-7; d_call: .; cdr3_aa: CAISEQSSSIFEQYF; cdr3_nt: TGTGCCATCAGTGAGCAGTCCTCCTCCATTTTCGAGCAGTACTTC
clone_size: .; v_call: TRBV27; j_call: TRBJ2-1; d_call: TRBD2; cdr3_aa: CASSLRTSGNEQFF; cdr3_nt: TGTGCCAGCAGTCTTCGGACTAGCGGGAATGAGCAGTTCTTC